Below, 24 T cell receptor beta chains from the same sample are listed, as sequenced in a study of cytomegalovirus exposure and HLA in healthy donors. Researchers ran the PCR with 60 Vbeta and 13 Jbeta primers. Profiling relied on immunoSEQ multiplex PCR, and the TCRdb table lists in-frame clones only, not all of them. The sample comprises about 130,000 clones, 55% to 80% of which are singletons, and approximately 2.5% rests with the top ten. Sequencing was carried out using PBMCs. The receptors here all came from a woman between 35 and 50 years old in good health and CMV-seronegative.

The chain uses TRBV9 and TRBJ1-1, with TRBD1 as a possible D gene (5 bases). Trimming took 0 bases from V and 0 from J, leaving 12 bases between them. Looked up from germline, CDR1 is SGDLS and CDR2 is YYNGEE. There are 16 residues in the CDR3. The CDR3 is CASSVGGSGLNTEAFF. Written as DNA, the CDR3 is TGTGCCAGCAGCGTAGGAGGTTCAGGGTTGAACACTGAAGCTTTCTTT.

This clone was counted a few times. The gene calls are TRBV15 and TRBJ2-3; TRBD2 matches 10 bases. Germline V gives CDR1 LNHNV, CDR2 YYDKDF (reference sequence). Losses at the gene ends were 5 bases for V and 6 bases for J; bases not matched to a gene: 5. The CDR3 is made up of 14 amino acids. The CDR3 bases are TGTGCCACCAGCGTTAGCGGGGGGAGCGATACGCAGTATTTT. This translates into CATSVSGGSDTQYF.

This chain's CDR3 is CASSGRLAGGYNEQFF. The DNA for the CDR3 is TGCGCCAGCAGCGGGCGACTAGCGGGGGGTTACAATGAGCAGTTCTTC. The genes are TRBV5-1 and TRBJ2-1; the match to TRBD2 covers 13 bases. CDR3 length equals 16 residues. Germline V lookup: CDR1 SGHRS, CDR2 YFSETQ. Germline trimming cut 4 bases from V and 4 bases from J; bases unmatched to any gene: 5. Drawing the rest from reference TRBV5-1 and TRBJ2-1, the complete variable domain is KAGVTQTPRYLIKTRGQQVTLSCSPISGHRSVSWYQQTPGQGLQFLFEYFSETQRNKGNFPGRFSGRQFSNSRSEMNVSTLELGDSALYLCASSGRLAGGYNEQFFGPGTRLTVL.

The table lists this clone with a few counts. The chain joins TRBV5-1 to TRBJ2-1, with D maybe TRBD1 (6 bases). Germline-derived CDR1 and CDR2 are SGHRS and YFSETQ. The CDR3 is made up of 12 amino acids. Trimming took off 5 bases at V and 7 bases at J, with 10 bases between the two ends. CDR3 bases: TGCGCCAGCAGGCAGGACAGAAATGAGCAGTTCTTC. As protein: CASRQDRNEQFF.

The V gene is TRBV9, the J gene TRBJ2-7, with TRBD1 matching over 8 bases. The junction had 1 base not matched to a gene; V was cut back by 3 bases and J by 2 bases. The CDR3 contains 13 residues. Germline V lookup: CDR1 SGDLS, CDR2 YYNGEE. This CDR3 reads CASSGQGTYEQYF. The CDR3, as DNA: TGTGCCAGCAGCGGACAGGGGACCTACGAGCAGTACTTC.

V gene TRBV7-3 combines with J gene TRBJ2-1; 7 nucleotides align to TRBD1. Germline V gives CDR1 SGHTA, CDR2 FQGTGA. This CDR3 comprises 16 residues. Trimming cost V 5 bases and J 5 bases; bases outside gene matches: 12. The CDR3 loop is CASSPPGTEGNNEQFF. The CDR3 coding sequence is TGTGCCAGCAGCCCCCCCGGGACAGAGGGGAACAATGAGCAGTTCTTC. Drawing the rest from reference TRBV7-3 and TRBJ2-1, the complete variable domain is GAGVSQTPSNKVTEKGKYVELRCDPISGHTALYWYRQSLGQGPEFLIYFQGTGAADDSGLPNDRFFAVRPEGSVSTLKIQRTERGDSAVYLCASSPPGTEGNNEQFFGPGTRLTVL.

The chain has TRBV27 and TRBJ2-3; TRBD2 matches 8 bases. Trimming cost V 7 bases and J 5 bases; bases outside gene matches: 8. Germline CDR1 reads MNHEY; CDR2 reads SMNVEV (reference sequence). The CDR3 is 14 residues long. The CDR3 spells CASTTGGAGDTQYF. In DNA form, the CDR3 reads TGTGCCAGCACAACGGGGGGGGCTGGAGATACGCAGTATTTT.

DNA for the CDR3: TGTGCCAGCAGTAATTTGGCAGGGAGGAGTTCACCCCTCCACTTT. Translated: CASSNLAGRSSPLHF. This chain joins TRBV6-1 and TRBJ1-6; the D gene is possibly TRBD1 (5 bases). V was cut by 5 bases and J by 9 bases, with 17 bases left in between. The CDR3 loop spans 15 amino acids. CDR1 MNHNS and CDR2 SASEGT come from the germline V gene.

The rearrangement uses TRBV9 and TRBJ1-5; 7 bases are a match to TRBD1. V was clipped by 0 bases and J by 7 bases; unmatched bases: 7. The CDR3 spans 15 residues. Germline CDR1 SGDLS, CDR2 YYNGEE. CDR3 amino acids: CASSVAPGGEQPQHF. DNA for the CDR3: TGTGCCAGCAGCGTAGCTCCAGGGGGAGAACAGCCCCAGCATTTT.

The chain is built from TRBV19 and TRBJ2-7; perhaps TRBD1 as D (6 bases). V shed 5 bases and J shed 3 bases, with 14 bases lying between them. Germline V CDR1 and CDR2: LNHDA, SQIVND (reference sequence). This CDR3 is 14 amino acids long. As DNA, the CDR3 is TGTGCCAGTAGTCCTGGACAGAGGGGCTACGAGCAGTACTTC. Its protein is CASSPGQRGYEQYF. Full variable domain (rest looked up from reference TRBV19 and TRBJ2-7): DGGITQSPKYLFRKEGQNVTLSCEQNLNHDAMYWYRQDPGQGLRLIYYSQIVNDFQKGDIAEGYSVSREKKESFPLTVTSAQKNPTAFYLCASSPGQRGYEQYFGPGTRLTVT.

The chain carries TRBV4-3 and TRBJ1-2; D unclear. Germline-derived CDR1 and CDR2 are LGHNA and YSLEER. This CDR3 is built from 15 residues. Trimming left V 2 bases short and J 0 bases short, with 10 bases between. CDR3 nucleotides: TGCGCCAGCAGCCAAAGGCAGACTGCTAACTATGGCTACACCTTC. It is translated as CASSQRQTANYGYTF.

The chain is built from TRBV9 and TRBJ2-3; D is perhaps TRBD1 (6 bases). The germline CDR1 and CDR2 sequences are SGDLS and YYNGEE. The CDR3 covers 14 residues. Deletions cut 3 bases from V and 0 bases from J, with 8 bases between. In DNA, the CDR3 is TGTGCCAGCAGCGCAGGGGATAGCACAGATACGCAGTATTTT. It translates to CASSAGDSTDTQYF.

As DNA, the CDR3 is TGTGCCAGCAGCGCCCAGGGGGGCAATCAGCCCCAGCATTTT. Its translation: CASSAQGGNQPQHF. The rearrangement uses TRBV9 and TRBJ1-5; 7 nucleotides align to TRBD1. Germline values: CDR1 SGDLS, CDR2 YYNGEE. With 3 bases clipped from V and 2 bases from J, the junction kept 2 bases outside the gene matches. CDR3 length equals 14 residues. Complete variable domain (other parts from reference TRBV9 and TRBJ1-5): DSGVTQTPKHLITATGQRVTLRCSPRSGDLSVYWYQQSLDQGLQFLIQYYNGEERAKGNILERFSAQQFPDLHSELNLSSLELGDSALYFCASSAQGGNQPQHFGDGTRLSIL.

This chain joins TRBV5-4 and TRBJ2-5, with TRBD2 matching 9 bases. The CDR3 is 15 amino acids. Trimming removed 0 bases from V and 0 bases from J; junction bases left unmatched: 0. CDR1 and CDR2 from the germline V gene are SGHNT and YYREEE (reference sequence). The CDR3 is CASSLGLADQETQYF. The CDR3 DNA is TGTGCCAGCAGCTTGGGACTAGCGGACCAAGAGACCCAGTACTTC.

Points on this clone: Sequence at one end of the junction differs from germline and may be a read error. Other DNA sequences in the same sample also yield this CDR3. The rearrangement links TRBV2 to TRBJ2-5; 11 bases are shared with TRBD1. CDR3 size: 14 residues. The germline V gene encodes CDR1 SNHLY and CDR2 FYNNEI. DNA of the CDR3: TGCGCCAGCAATAACCGGGACAGGGGGGTAGCCCAGTACTTC. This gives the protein CASNNRDRGVAQYF.

The CDR3 loop is CASNGIDNEQFF. CDR3 DNA sequence: TGTGCCAGCAACGGGATCGACAATGAGCAGTTCTTC. The V call is TRBV9, the J call TRBJ2-1; D may be TRBD2 (5 bases). The CDR3 length is 12 residues. Between the trimmed V and J ends, which lost 6 bases and 5 bases, there was a span of 9 bases. Germline V CDR1 and CDR2: SGDLS, YYNGEE.

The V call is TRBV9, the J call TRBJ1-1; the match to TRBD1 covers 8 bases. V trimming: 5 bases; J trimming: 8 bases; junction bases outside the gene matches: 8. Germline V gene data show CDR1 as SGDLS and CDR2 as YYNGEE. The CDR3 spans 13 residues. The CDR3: CASSISGGREAFF. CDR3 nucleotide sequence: TGTGCCAGCAGTATTTCAGGGGGCAGGGAAGCTTTCTTT.

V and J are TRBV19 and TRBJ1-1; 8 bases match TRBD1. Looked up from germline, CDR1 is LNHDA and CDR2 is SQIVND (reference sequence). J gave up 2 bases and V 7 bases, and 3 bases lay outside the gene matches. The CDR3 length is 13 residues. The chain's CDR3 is CASTQGANTEAFF. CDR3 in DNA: TGTGCCAGTACCCAGGGGGCAAACACTGAAGCTTTCTTT.

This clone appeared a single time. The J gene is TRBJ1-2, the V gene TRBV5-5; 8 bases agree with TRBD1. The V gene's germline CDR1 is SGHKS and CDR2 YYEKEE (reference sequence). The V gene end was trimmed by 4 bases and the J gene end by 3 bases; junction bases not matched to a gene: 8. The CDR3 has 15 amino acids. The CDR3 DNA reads TGTGCCAGCAGCATTGCAGGGGGCAGGGACTATGGCTACACCTTC. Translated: CASSIAGGRDYGYTF. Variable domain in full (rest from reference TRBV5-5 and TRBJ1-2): DAGVTQSPTHLIKTRGQQVTLRCSPISGHKSVSWYQQVLGQGPQFIFQYYEKEERGRGNFPDRFSARQFPNYSSELNVNALLLGDSALYLCASSIAGGRDYGYTFGSGTRLTVV.

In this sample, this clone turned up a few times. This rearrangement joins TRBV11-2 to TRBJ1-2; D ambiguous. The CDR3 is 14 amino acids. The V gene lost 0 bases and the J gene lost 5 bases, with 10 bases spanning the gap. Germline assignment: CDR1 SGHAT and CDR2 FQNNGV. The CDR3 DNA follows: TGTGCCAGCAGCTTAGAATCGGGGTTATATGGCTACACCTTC. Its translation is CASSLESGLYGYTF.

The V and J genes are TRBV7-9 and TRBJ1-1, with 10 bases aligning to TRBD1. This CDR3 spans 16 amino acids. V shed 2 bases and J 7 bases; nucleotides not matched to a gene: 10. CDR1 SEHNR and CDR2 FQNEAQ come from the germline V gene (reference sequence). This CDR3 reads CASSLLPTGGTDEAFF. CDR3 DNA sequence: TGTGCCAGCAGCTTACTCCCGACAGGGGGCACTGATGAAGCTTTCTTT.

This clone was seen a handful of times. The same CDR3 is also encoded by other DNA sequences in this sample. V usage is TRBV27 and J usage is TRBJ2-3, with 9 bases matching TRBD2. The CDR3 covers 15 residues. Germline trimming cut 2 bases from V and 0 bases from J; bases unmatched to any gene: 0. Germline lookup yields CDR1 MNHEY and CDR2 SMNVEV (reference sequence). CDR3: CASSLAGGSTDTQYF. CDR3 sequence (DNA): TGTGCCAGCAGTTTAGCGGGGGGGAGCACAGATACGCAGTATTTT.

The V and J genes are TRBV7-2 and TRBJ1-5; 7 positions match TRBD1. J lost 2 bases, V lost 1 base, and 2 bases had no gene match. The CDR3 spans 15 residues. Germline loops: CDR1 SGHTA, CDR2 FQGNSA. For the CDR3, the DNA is TGTGCCAGCAGCTTAGGGACAGGTCGCAATCAGCCCCAGCATTTT. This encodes CASSLGTGRNQPQHF.

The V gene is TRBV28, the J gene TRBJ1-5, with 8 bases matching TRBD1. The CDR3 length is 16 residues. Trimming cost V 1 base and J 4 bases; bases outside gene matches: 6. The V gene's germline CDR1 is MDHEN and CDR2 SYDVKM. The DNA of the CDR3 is TGTGCCAGCAGTTTATCAAGTAGACAGGGGAATCAGCCCCAGCATTTT. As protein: CASSLSSRQGNQPQHF.